The present T cell receptor beta chain was sequenced within a study of cytotoxic CD8 clonotypes in ibrutinib-treated CLL. Study background: Median treatment time before response sampling was roughly twelve months, range 6 to 36. Overall study findings and caveats: Elevated clonality accompanied ibrutinib response, with a return toward baseline values at progression.

With respect to this clone: The antigen is undetermined.

The CDR3 is made up of 11 amino acids. Germline V lookup: CDR1 DFQATT, CDR2 SNEGSKA (reference sequence). Between the trimmed V and J ends, which lost 6 bases and 7 bases, there was a span of 10 bases. Repertoires were generated with immunoSEQ multiplex PCR, while TCRdb's copy carries only in-frame clones and drops some. The top ten hold about 5.7% of the sample, which has fewer than 300,000 clones, 70% to 80% seen once. The TCR comes from a human donor with chronic lymphocytic leukemia. The chain combines TRBV20-1 with TRBJ2-1; D is perhaps TRBD2 (5 bases). The sample consisted of PBMCs, taken at disease progression, from a patient treated with ibrutinib. The CDR3 loop reads CSAPGGNEQFF. In nucleotides, the CDR3 is TGCAGTGCCCCCGGAGGAAATGAGCAGTTCTTC.